These 4 T cell receptor beta chains came from one sample sequenced in a study of identical twins. TCRdb independently ran MiXCR on the 5' RACE reads; one entry per CDR3 protein. The repertoire consists of hundreds of thousands of distinct CDR3 sequences, with 5.5% to 6.5% occurring once and the leading ten covering 1.5% to 2%. Sequenced input: naive T cells sorted from blood. These TCRs come from a man between 18 and 29 years old in good health.

This clonotype was detected a few times. The chain links TRBV23-1 to TRBJ2-7; 8 bases are shared with TRBD1. TRBV23-1 is sorted into the ORF group, with uncertain function. Losses at the gene ends were 3 bases for V and 4 bases for J; bases not matched to a gene: 5. The CDR3 has 14 amino acids. In nucleotides, the CDR3 is TGCGCCAGCAGTCACTGGACAGGGAATTACGAGCAGTACGTC. Translation: CASSHWTGNYEQYV.

This clonotype has a count of ten or more. CDR3 DNA: TGCAGTGCGCCCCGCGGACTAGCGGACAACAATGAGCAGTTCTTC. It yields the protein CSAPRGLADNNEQFF. This chain joins TRBV20-1 and TRBJ2-1; 10 bases map to TRBD2. Germline loops: CDR1 DFQATT, CDR2 SNEGSKA (reference sequence). CDR3 length: 15 amino acids. J gave up 5 bases and V 6 bases, and 10 bases lay outside the gene matches.

This clonotype came up a few times. The V call is TRBV7-9, the J call TRBJ2-3; 7 nucleotides line up with TRBD2. The CDR3 loop spans 16 amino acids. Germline CDR1 is SEHNR and CDR2 is FQNEAQ (reference sequence). Trimming took 3 bases from V and 2 from J; bases not matched to a gene: 8. Written as DNA, the CDR3 is TGTGCCAGCAGCTTTACCCGGGAGGCCTCCACAGATACGCAGTATTTT. It codes for CASSFTREASTDTQYF.

The chain is built from TRBV28 and TRBJ2-5, with 14 bases matching TRBD2. This CDR3 is built from 17 residues. The germline CDR1 and CDR2 sequences are MDHEN and SYDVKM. The trim removed 3 bases at V and 5 bases at J, leaving 8 bases unmatched. The CDR3: CASSFLGLAGDWETQYF. The CDR3 bases are TGTGCCAGCAGTTTCCTGGGACTAGCGGGAGATTGGGAGACCCAGTACTTC.